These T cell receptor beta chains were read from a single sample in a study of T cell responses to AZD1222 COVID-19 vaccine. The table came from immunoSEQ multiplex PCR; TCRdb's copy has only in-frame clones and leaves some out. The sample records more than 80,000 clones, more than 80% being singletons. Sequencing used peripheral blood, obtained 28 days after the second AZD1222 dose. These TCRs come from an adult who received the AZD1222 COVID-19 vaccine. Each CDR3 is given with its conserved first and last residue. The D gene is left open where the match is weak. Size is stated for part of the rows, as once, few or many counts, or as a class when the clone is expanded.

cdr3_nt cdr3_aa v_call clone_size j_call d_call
TGCGCCAGCAGCTTGGCCTTTCCGGGACAGGGGACTGAAGCTTTCTTT CASSLAFPGQGTEAFF TRBV5-1 NA TRBJ1-1 TRBD1
TGTGCCAGCTTCCCCCTTATGGGGGGGGAGCAGTTCTTC CASFPLMGGEQFF TRBV12-3/TRBV12-4 NA TRBJ2-1 TRBD2
TGTGCCAGCACCCGACAGGGGGCCGGGAACACTGAAGCTTTCTTT CASTRQGAGNTEAFF TRBV25-1 NA TRBJ1-1 TRBD1
TGTGCCAGTAGTAGGGACAGGGACGTTGAAAAACTGTTTTTT CASSRDRDVEKLFF TRBV19 NA TRBJ1-4 TRBD1
TGCGCCACTAATGCCGGGGGCGCTAATGAAAAACTGTTTTTT CATNAGGANEKLFF TRBV5-1 NA TRBJ1-4 NA
TGTGCCAGCAGTGAAAGTCCTACGGGCAATCAGCCCCAGCATTTT CASSESPTGNQPQHF TRBV6-1 NA TRBJ1-5 NA
TGCGCCAGCAGTGATCGTGATACGCAGTATTTT CASSDRDTQYF TRBV10-1 NA TRBJ2-3 NA
TGTGCCAGCTCACCCATTGGGACAGATACGCAGTATTTT CASSPIGTDTQYF TRBV18 once TRBJ2-3 NA
TGTGCCAGCAGGAGGGGCGGGAACACCGGGGAGCTGTTTTTT CASRRGGNTGELFF TRBV6-5 NA TRBJ2-2 NA
TGTGCCAGCAGTTACCACAGGGAGTATGATGAAGCTTTCTTT CASSYHREYDEAFF TRBV6-6 NA TRBJ1-1 NA
TGTGCCAGCAGCCTAACAGATACGCAGTATTTT CASSLTDTQYF TRBV11-2 NA TRBJ2-3 NA
TGTGCCAGCAGTCAACTATCAGGCGAGCAGTTCTTC CASSQLSGEQFF TRBV6-2/TRBV6-3 once TRBJ2-1 NA
TGTGCCTGGAGTGTACTCTACAATGAGCAGTTCTTC CAWSVLYNEQFF TRBV30 NA TRBJ2-1 NA
TGTGCCAGCAAACCAGGAAGGGACGGGGAGCTGTTTTTT CASKPGRDGELFF TRBV7-3 NA TRBJ2-2 NA
TGTGCCAGCAGCTTGGAGTGGCAGGGGGCGACCGGGGAGCTGTTTTTT CASSLEWQGATGELFF TRBV5-4 NA TRBJ2-2 TRBD1
TGTGCCAGCAGTGAATCACAGGGACCTGGGGCCAACGTCCTGACTTTC CASSESQGPGANVLTF TRBV6-1 NA TRBJ2-6 NA
TGTGCCAGCAGTTACTCGTACCAAGAGACCCAGTACTTC CASSYSYQETQYF TRBV6-5 NA TRBJ2-5 NA
TGTGCCAGCAGCCCAGGGGGCCTACTACCTTTCTTT CASSPGGLLPFF TRBV6-5 NA TRBJ1-1 TRBD1
TGTGCCAGCAGTTTAAGGAACACCGGGGAGCTGTTTTTT CASSLRNTGELFF TRBV12-3/TRBV12-4 NA TRBJ2-2 NA
TGTGCCAGCAGTGCACTAATCGGTGCGAAGGGGAAACTGTTTTTT CASSALIGAKGKLFF TRBV2 NA TRBJ1-4 NA
TGTGCCAGCAGCCGGCCCACCGGGACAGGCAACAATGAGCAGTTCTTC CASSRPTGTGNNEQFF TRBV7-9 NA TRBJ2-1 TRBD1
TGTGCCAGCAGCCCCTACCCACTCTACGAGCAGTACTTC CASSPYPLYEQYF TRBV27 NA TRBJ2-7 NA
TGTGCCAGCAGCTACCTTCAGAGTGAGCAGTACTTC CASSYLQSEQYF TRBV7-9 NA TRBJ2-7 NA